This T cell receptor beta chain came from a study of glioma-infiltrating T cells. Findings and caveats of the study: Non-neoplastic patients had below-expected tissue-blood divergence, while all gliomas exceeded expectation.

Using RNA template, CDR3s of TCR alpha and beta were amplified with iRepertoire arm-PCR. TCRdb itself ran the multiplex PCR reads through MiXCR, one entry per CDR3 protein. The table includes tens of thousands of distinct CDR3 sequences, around 23% detected once. This clonotype was detected ten times or more. Its antigen is not identified. Germline V gene sequence: CDR1 SGHTA, CDR2 FQGNSA. CDR3 length equals 14 residues. The ends were cut back, 1 base at V and 0 bases at J, with 6 bases in the middle. The chain carries TRBV7-2 and TRBJ1-1; D is undetermined. The receptor was isolated from a human donor with low-grade glioma or glioblastoma, undergoing nonglioma brain surgery, or in good health (not recorded which). Source material: glioma tissue, nonneoplastic brain tissue, or PBMCs (not recorded which). CDR3 sequence reads: CASSLGPMNTEAFF. The CDR3 DNA reads as TGTGCCAGCAGCTTAGGACCGATGAACACTGAAGCTTTCTTT. Full variable domain (remainder filled in from reference TRBV7-2 and TRBJ1-1): GAGVSQSPSNKVTEKGKDVELRCDPISGHTALYWYRQSLGQGLEFLIYFQGNSAPDKSGLPSDRFSAERTGGSVSTLTIQRTQQEDSAVYLCASSLGPMNTEAFFGQGTRLTVV.